Below are 18 T cell receptor beta chains sequenced from a single sample in a study of tumor-infiltrating lymphocytes in primary liver carcinoma. The investigators made TCR beta cDNA from approximately 510 ng total RNA, using a constant-region primer. For TCR beta, libraries were produced by three nested multiplex PCR rounds using slightly modified ARM-PCR. Use of TRBV1-TRBV30 forward primers with a C-beta reverse primer characterized the first two PCR rounds, which lasted 10 cycles each. One entry per CDR3 protein results from TCRdb running MiXCR on the multiplex PCR reads. This sample has 55,000 to 65,000 distinct CDR3 sequences; less than 75% occur once, and the top ten carry approximately 50%. From unsorted bulk tissue weighing about 20-32 mg, DNA and RNA were co-extracted. Specimen: liver tumor tissue from sampling region 2. The subset denotes: tumor region T2, inferior pole. These receptors all stem from a man aged 35 to 55 with primary liver carcinoma and hepatitis B virus infection.

The rearrangement links TRBV10-3 to TRBJ1-1; possible D gene TRBD1, 5 bases. V was shortened by 7 bases and J by 6 bases, with 15 bases between the two germline ends. The CDR3 spans 13 residues. Germline V gene data show CDR1 as ENHRY and CDR2 as SYGVKD. CDR3 sequence reads: CAIKAGGNAEAFF. In DNA, the CDR3 is TGTGCCATCAAGGCCGGGGGAAACGCTGAAGCTTTCTTT.

A word on this clonotype: Mismatch with germline at one junction end may stem from a read error. The V gene is TRBV6-1, the J gene TRBJ1-2; D is unclear. This CDR3 is built from 13 residues. Per germline, CDR1 MNHNS and CDR2 SASEGT. The CDR3 nucleotides read TGTGCCAGCAGTGAATACACTAACTATGGCTACATCTTC. This encodes CASSEYTNYGYIF.

J is TRBJ1-5 and V is TRBV12-3 or TRBV12-4; D might be TRBD1 (5 bases). The length of the CDR3 is 15 residues. The germline V and J ends were trimmed by 9 bases and 5 bases, with 20 bases remaining between them. CDR3 in amino acids: CARTRGTAIYQPQHF. The CDR3 DNA reads TGTGCCAGGACGCGGGGCACCGCAATATATCAGCCCCAGCATTTT.

About this clonotype itself: The missing conserved phenylalanine or tryptophan at the end of this CDR3 makes a read error likely. The V and J genes are TRBV4-2 and TRBJ2-1; 7 bases match TRBD2. CDR1 is LGHNA and CDR2 is YNFKEQ in the germline V gene. The CDR3 is 14 residues long. CDR3 region: CARSQRGLYNEQFL. The DNA of the CDR3 is TGTGCCAGAAGCCAGCGGGGACTGTACAATGAGCAGTTCTTA.

Note on this clonotype: One end of the junction varies from germline; a read error may be responsible. The gene calls are TRBV7-8 and TRBJ2-6; 8 nucleotides agree with TRBD2. Per the germline V gene, CDR1 is SGHVS and CDR2 is FQNEAQ. CDR3 length: 18 amino acids. CDR3 protein: CVSSLPGLDFSGAKVLTF. The CDR3, as DNA: TGTGTCAGCAGCCTTCCGGGACTAGACTTTTCTGGGGCCAAGGTCCTGACTTTC. The full variable domain, rest sourced from reference TRBV7-8 and TRBJ2-6, is GAGVSQSPRYKVAKRGQDVALRCDPISGHVSLFWYQQALGQGPEFLTYFQNEAQLDKSGLPSDRFFAERPEGSVSTLKIQRTQQEDSAVYLCVSSLPGLDFSGAKVLTFGAGSRLTVL.

This clonotype was seen at least ten times. The chain couples TRBV7-9 to TRBJ2-6; D is undetermined. The CDR3 runs to 17 residues. The V end was cut by 1 base, the J end by 0 bases, with 10 bases between. CDR1 is SEHNR, CDR2 FQNEAQ, per germline (reference sequence). This CDR3 is CASSLVSGSSGANVLTF. CDR3 DNA: TGTGCCAGCAGCTTAGTGTCCGGAAGCTCTGGGGCCAACGTCCTGACTTTC.

This rearrangement joins TRBV11-2 to TRBJ1-3; D possibly corresponds to TRBD1 (5 bases). CDR1 SGHAT and CDR2 FQNNGV come from the germline V gene. V gave up 6 bases and J gave up 10 bases, with 22 bases separating them. CDR3 size: 15 residues. CDR3 DNA: TGTGCCAGCAGTTTTTTTGAAGGGGATGGCAATACCATATATTTT. Protein product: CASSFFEGDGNTIYF. The variable domain in full, with the rest retrieved from reference TRBV11-2 and TRBJ1-3, is EAGVAQSPRYKIIEKRQSVAFWCNPISGHATLYWYQQILGQGPKLLIQFQNNGVVDDSQLPKDRFSAERLKGVDSTLKIQPAKLEDSAVYLCASSFFEGDGNTIYFGEGSWLTVV.

Comments on this clonotype: The junction does not match germline at one end; this may be a read error. This chain links TRBV6-6 with TRBJ2-5, with 11 bases lining up with TRBD2. The CDR3 extends over 16 amino acids. The V gene's germline CDR1 is MNHNY and CDR2 SVGAGI (reference sequence). The CDR3 nucleotides are TGTGCCAACAGTCCCCATAGCGGGAGGGCCGGGGAGACCCAGTACTTC. Protein sequence: CANSPHSGRAGETQYF.

Many counts were recorded for this clonotype. A clone one base away is much larger, so this may be a read error. Lacking the conserved final phenylalanine or tryptophan, this CDR3 likely reflects a read error. The rearrangement links TRBV10-3 to TRBJ2-7; weak D call: TRBD2 (5 bases). Trimming took off 8 bases at V and 7 bases at J, with 18 bases between the two ends. This CDR3 has 13 residues. Germline V lookup: CDR1 ENHRY, CDR2 SYGVKD. CDR3 nucleotide sequence: TGTGCCATCGAACCCACCGAATCGGGGGAGCAGTACTCC. Its protein is CAIEPTESGEQYS.

This clonotype was found many times. This chain joins TRBV4-2 and TRBJ2-3, with 9 bases aligning to TRBD2. Germline assignment: CDR1 LGHNA and CDR2 YNFKEQ. The CDR3 is made up of 18 amino acids. V gave up 0 bases and J gave up 5 bases; unmatched junction bases: 12. CDR3 residues: CASSQDLALAGKLDTQYF. DNA of the CDR3: TGTGCCAGCAGCCAAGATCTGGCGCTAGCGGGGAAACTAGATACGCAGTATTTT.

Remarks on this clonotype: The conserved phenylalanine or tryptophan normally closing the CDR3 is absent here, so this likely arose from a read error. This sequence joins TRBV14 and TRBJ1-2, with a tentative D call TRBD1 (6 bases). V shed 8 bases and J shed 0 bases, with 13 bases lying between them. CDR1 is SGHDN, CDR2 FVKESK, per germline. This CDR3 spans 14 amino acids. The CDR3 spells CASGTDRSNYGYTI. The CDR3 nucleotides read TGTGCCAGCGGCACCGACAGGTCTAACTATGGCTACACCATC.

This clonotype has more than one count but fewer than ten. This chain joins TRBV20-1 and TRBJ2-5, with D perhaps being TRBD1 or TRBD2 (5 bases each). CDR3 length: 17 amino acids. Trimming took 4 bases from V and 1 from J, leaving 22 bases between them. Germline V gene data show CDR1 as DFQATT and CDR2 as SNEGSKA (reference sequence). CDR3 protein: CSAKSAGGYGTQETQYF. The CDR3 bases are TGCAGTGCTAAGTCTGCCGGCGGCTACGGGACCCAAGAGACCCAGTACTTC.

DNA of the CDR3: TGTGCCAGCAAAATAGGGGGCTCAGGCGCAGATACGCAGTATTTT. Translation: CASKIGGSGADTQYF. The chain links TRBV12-3 or TRBV12-4 to TRBJ2-3; 7 bases fit TRBD1. The CDR3 runs 15 residues. Trimming cost V 7 bases and J 4 bases; bases outside gene matches: 11.

The chain recombines TRBV29-1 with TRBJ2-1, with D perhaps TRBD1 (5 bases). Per germline, CDR1 SQVTM and CDR2 ANQGSEA. V lost 7 bases, J lost 6 bases, and 13 bases lay in between. The CDR3 is 12 residues long. Here the CDR3 DNA reads TGCAGCGCCCGGGCAAGGGGCAATGAGCAGTTCTTC. Translation gives CSARARGNEQFF.

About this clonotype: The junction departs from germline at one end; a sequencing error may be responsible. The V gene is TRBV5-5, the J gene TRBJ1-5; maybe TRBD1 (5 bases). CDR1 and CDR2 (germline): SGHKS, YYEKEE (reference sequence). The CDR3 contains 16 residues. The CDR3 protein is CASSSRQTISNQPQHF. CDR3 DNA sequence: TGTGCCAGCAGCTCGAGACAGACGATTAGCAATCAGCCCCAGCACTTT.

As for this clonotype: Compared with germline, one end of the junction differs, possibly owing to a read error. The genes are TRBV6-5 and TRBJ2-7; D ambiguous. Germline V lookup: CDR1 MNHEY, CDR2 SVGAGI. This CDR3 is built from 13 residues. In DNA form, the CDR3 reads TGTGCCAGCAGTTACGCCGCCACCTACGAGCAATACTTC. This codes for CASSYAATYEQYF.

The chain recombines TRBV29-1 with TRBJ2-7; the D is unclear. Germline CDR1 is SQVTM and CDR2 is ANQGSEA. CDR3 length: 12 amino acids. V lost 6 bases and J 5 bases, leaving 14 bases between the germline ends. CDR3 loop: CSVGWGNHEQYF. The DNA of the CDR3 is TGCAGCGTAGGTTGGGGTAATCACGAGCAGTACTTC.

Worth noting for this clonotype: The final CDR3 position lacks the conserved phenylalanine or tryptophan, pointing to a likely read error. The chain joins TRBV29-1 to TRBJ1-1; possibly TRBD1 for D (5 bases). The germline V gene encodes CDR1 SQVTM and CDR2 ANQGSEA. CDR3 size: 14 residues. The V end was cut by 1 base, the J end by 7 bases, with 16 bases between. CDR3 sequence: CSVEGGTRGSEAFS. The CDR3 DNA is TGCAGCGTTGAAGGGGGAACAAGGGGAAGTGAAGCTTTCTCT.